These T cell receptor beta chains were read from a single sample in a study of neoadjuvant anti-PD-1 for oral cavity cancer. Sequencing was performed with immunoSEQ multiplex PCR; in TCRdb, only in-frame clones are kept and a portion is missing. The table has tens of thousands of clones, around 80% seen once. This material consisted of PBMCs, taken before nivolumab (anti-PD-1) treatment. These receptors came from a person aged 35 to 85 with oral cavity squamous cell carcinoma. Both conserved end residues are part of each CDR3. Fields, in order: clone size, J gene, V gene, D gene, CDR3 protein, CDR3 DNA. The D gene is left open where the match is weak. Clone size appears in some rows only: once, few, many, or a class for an expanded clone.

abundance: -
j_gene: TRBJ1-1
v_gene: TRBV29-1
d_gene: -
CDR3aa: CSGGQRNTEAFF
CDR3nt: TGCAGCGGGGGACAAAGGAACACTGAAGCTTTCTTT

abundance: -
j_gene: TRBJ2-3
v_gene: TRBV5-1
d_gene: TRBD2
CDR3aa: CASSLRTSGGTDTQYF
CDR3nt: TGCGCCAGCAGCTTGCGGACTAGCGGGGGGACAGATACGCAGTATTTT

abundance: -
j_gene: TRBJ1-5
v_gene: TRBV28
d_gene: -
CDR3aa: CASSRPATAGNQPQHF
CDR3nt: TGTGCCAGCAGTCGCCCCGCGACAGCGGGCAATCAGCCCCAGCATTTT

abundance: -
j_gene: TRBJ1-1
v_gene: TRBV7-6
d_gene: TRBD1
CDR3aa: CASSSSRDRGNTEAFF
CDR3nt: TGTGCCAGCAGCTCTTCAAGGGACAGGGGAAACACTGAAGCTTTCTTT

abundance: -
j_gene: TRBJ1-2
v_gene: TRBV9
d_gene: -
CDR3aa: CASSSTVSTYGYTF
CDR3nt: TGTGCCAGCAGTTCGACAGTCTCTACCTATGGCTACACCTTC

abundance: -
j_gene: TRBJ1-1
v_gene: TRBV27
d_gene: -
CDR3aa: CASSLWGSTEAFF
CDR3nt: TGTGCCAGCAGTTTATGGGGTAGCACTGAAGCTTTCTTT

abundance: -
j_gene: TRBJ2-3
v_gene: TRBV29-1
d_gene: -
CDR3aa: CSVGQRVTDTQYF
CDR3nt: TGCAGCGTTGGGCAGCGGGTCACAGATACGCAGTATTTT

abundance: many
j_gene: TRBJ1-3
v_gene: TRBV5-1
d_gene: -
CDR3aa: CASSSQGGIGNTIYF
CDR3nt: TGCGCCAGCAGCTCTCAGGGAGGTATAGGAAACACCATATATTTT

abundance: -
j_gene: TRBJ1-1
v_gene: TRBV9
d_gene: -
CDR3aa: CASSVVTSNTEAFF
CDR3nt: TGTGCCAGCAGCGTAGTAACCTCGAACACTGAAGCTTTCTTT

abundance: -
j_gene: TRBJ1-5
v_gene: TRBV2
d_gene: TRBD1
CDR3aa: CASRSQGGSQPQHF
CDR3nt: TGTGCCAGCAGATCACAGGGGGGTTCTCAGCCCCAGCATTTT

abundance: -
j_gene: TRBJ1-5
v_gene: TRBV2
d_gene: -
CDR3aa: CASSDIRISNQPQHF
CDR3nt: TGTGCCAGCAGTGACATCAGGATTAGCAATCAGCCCCAGCATTTT

abundance: -
j_gene: TRBJ2-1
v_gene: TRBV4-1
d_gene: -
CDR3aa: CASSQDIRGHYNEQFF
CDR3nt: TGCGCCAGCAGCCAAGATATCCGGGGCCACTACAATGAGCAGTTCTTC

abundance: -
j_gene: TRBJ1-6
v_gene: TRBV10-2
d_gene: -
CDR3aa: CASEDTYSYNSPLHF
CDR3nt: TGCGCCAGCGAGGACACCTACTCCTATAATTCACCCCTCCACTTT

abundance: few
j_gene: TRBJ1-1
v_gene: TRBV6-5
d_gene: -
CDR3aa: CASSLTGLLQQAFF
CDR3nt: TGTGCCAGCAGTCTGACAGGACTCCTCCAGCAAGCTTTCTTT

abundance: -
j_gene: TRBJ1-3
v_gene: TRBV6-5
d_gene: -
CDR3aa: CASRTYRVEGNTIYF
CDR3nt: TGTGCCAGCAGAACCTACAGGGTGGAGGGAAACACCATATATTTT

abundance: -
j_gene: TRBJ1-5
v_gene: TRBV5-5
d_gene: -
CDR3aa: CASSLGKSNQPQHF
CDR3nt: TGTGCCAGCAGCTTGGGGAAGAGCAATCAGCCCCAGCATTTT

abundance: -
j_gene: TRBJ2-7
v_gene: TRBV5-4
d_gene: -
CDR3aa: CASSPGGNQGAYEQYF
CDR3nt: TGTGCCAGCAGCCCGGGGGGTAACCAGGGGGCTTACGAGCAGTACTTC

abundance: -
j_gene: TRBJ1-2
v_gene: TRBV11-1
d_gene: -
CDR3aa: CASSELKGFSISNYGYTF
CDR3nt: TGTGCCAGCAGCGAGCTAAAAGGTTTTTCCATATCGAACTATGGCTACACCTTC

abundance: -
j_gene: TRBJ1-4
v_gene: TRBV15
d_gene: TRBD1
CDR3aa: CATSRDRGGSRKLFF
CDR3nt: TGTGCCACCAGCAGAGACAGGGGGGGATCGAGAAAACTGTTTTTT

abundance: -
j_gene: TRBJ1-6
v_gene: TRBV11-2
d_gene: -
CDR3aa: CASSPRLEAPLHF
CDR3nt: TGTGCCAGCAGCCCTAGGTTAGAGGCACCCCTCCACTTT

abundance: -
j_gene: TRBJ1-1
v_gene: TRBV30
d_gene: -
CDR3aa: CAWSKTGTHGQGAFF
CDR3nt: TGTGCCTGGAGTAAGACCGGGACTCACGGCCAAGGTGCTTTCTTT

abundance: -
j_gene: TRBJ2-5
v_gene: TRBV6-6
d_gene: TRBD1
CDR3aa: CASSSATGGETQYF
CDR3nt: TGTGCCAGCAGTTCCGCGACAGGGGGGGAGACCCAGTACTTC

abundance: few
j_gene: TRBJ1-5
v_gene: TRBV19
d_gene: -
CDR3aa: CASKPIYNSNQPQHF
CDR3nt: TGTGCCAGCAAACCAATATACAACAGCAATCAGCCCCAGCATTTT

abundance: -
j_gene: TRBJ2-1
v_gene: TRBV30
d_gene: TRBD2
CDR3aa: CAWSVRASGASNEQFF
CDR3nt: TGTGCCTGGAGTGTACGGGCTAGCGGGGCGTCCAATGAGCAGTTCTTC

abundance: -
j_gene: TRBJ2-3
v_gene: TRBV27
d_gene: -
CDR3aa: CASKDGPALSTDTQYF
CDR3nt: TGTGCCAGCAAAGATGGGCCGGCCCTCTCCACAGATACGCAGTATTTT

abundance: -
j_gene: TRBJ2-7
v_gene: TRBV2
d_gene: TRBD2
CDR3aa: CASQRFGSGISGEQYF
CDR3nt: TGTGCCAGCCAGAGGTTCGGTAGCGGGATCAGTGGCGAGCAGTACTTC

abundance: -
j_gene: TRBJ1-2
v_gene: TRBV5-1
d_gene: TRBD1
CDR3aa: CASSPHGTGVGGYTF
CDR3nt: TGCGCCAGCAGCCCGCACGGTACAGGGGTTGGAGGCTACACCTTC

abundance: -
j_gene: TRBJ2-7
v_gene: TRBV28
d_gene: -
CDR3aa: CASSWSGKYEQYF
CDR3nt: TGTGCCAGCAGTTGGTCAGGGAAGTACGAGCAGTACTTC

abundance: -
j_gene: TRBJ1-5
v_gene: TRBV7-2
d_gene: -
CDR3aa: CASTPGPSNQPQHF
CDR3nt: TGTGCCAGCACCCCGGGACCGAGCAATCAGCCCCAGCATTTT

abundance: once
j_gene: TRBJ2-1
v_gene: TRBV7-6
d_gene: -
CDR3aa: CASSLAGQLGNEQFF
CDR3nt: TGTGCCAGCAGCTTAGCGGGGCAGCTAGGCAATGAGCAGTTCTTC

abundance: -
j_gene: TRBJ2-7
v_gene: TRBV7-6
d_gene: TRBD1
CDR3aa: CASSFRQGADEQYF
CDR3nt: TGTGCCAGCAGCTTCCGACAGGGGGCAGACGAGCAGTACTTC

abundance: -
j_gene: TRBJ2-7
v_gene: TRBV11-1
d_gene: -
CDR3aa: CASSLEQSYEQYF
CDR3nt: TGTGCCAGCAGCTTAGAACAGTCCTACGAGCAGTACTTC

abundance: -
j_gene: TRBJ1-6
v_gene: TRBV11-2
d_gene: -
CDR3aa: CASSLGRTVRASPLHF
CDR3nt: TGTGCCAGCAGCTTAGGGAGGACAGTCCGGGCTTCACCCCTCCACTTT

abundance: -
j_gene: TRBJ1-3
v_gene: TRBV5-4
d_gene: TRBD1
CDR3aa: CASSLDRGYGNTIYF
CDR3nt: TGTGCCAGCAGCTTGGACAGGGGGTATGGAAACACCATATATTTT

abundance: -
j_gene: TRBJ2-1
v_gene: TRBV6-6
d_gene: -
CDR3aa: CASSSRLAENNEQFF
CDR3nt: TGTGCCAGCAGTTCACGACTGGCGGAAAACAATGAGCAGTTCTTC

abundance: -
j_gene: TRBJ2-3
v_gene: TRBV6-5
d_gene: -
CDR3aa: CASSSDSTDTQYF
CDR3nt: TGTGCCAGCAGTTCCGACAGTACAGATACGCAGTATTTT

abundance: -
j_gene: TRBJ2-5
v_gene: TRBV9
d_gene: TRBD1
CDR3aa: CASSVGGGQASGETQYF
CDR3nt: TGTGCCAGCAGCGTAGGAGGGGGACAGGCCTCGGGCGAGACCCAGTACTTC

abundance: -
j_gene: TRBJ1-2
v_gene: TRBV28
d_gene: TRBD1
CDR3aa: CASSTDRGYGYTF
CDR3nt: TGTGCCAGCAGTACGGACAGGGGCTATGGCTACACCTTC

abundance: -
j_gene: TRBJ1-2
v_gene: TRBV12-5
d_gene: -
CDR3aa: CASGPGLLYGYTF
CDR3nt: TGTGCTAGTGGCCCCGGACTGCTCTATGGCTACACCTTC

abundance: -
j_gene: TRBJ2-5
v_gene: TRBV7-2
d_gene: -
CDR3aa: CASSNVSTQETQYF
CDR3nt: TGTGCCAGCAGCAATGTTTCTACCCAAGAGACCCAGTACTTC

abundance: -
j_gene: TRBJ2-5
v_gene: TRBV7-2
d_gene: -
CDR3aa: CASSLRAAQETQYF
CDR3nt: TGTGCCAGCAGCTTAAGGGCGGCTCAAGAGACCCAGTACTTC

abundance: -
j_gene: TRBJ1-2
v_gene: TRBV29-1
d_gene: -
CDR3aa: CSVDAGAQESNYGYTF
CDR3nt: TGCAGCGTTGATGCAGGGGCGCAAGAATCTAACTATGGCTACACCTTC

abundance: -
j_gene: TRBJ2-7
v_gene: TRBV11-1
d_gene: -
CDR3aa: CASSFGWPLSYEQYF
CDR3nt: TGTGCCAGCAGCTTCGGGTGGCCCCTCTCCTACGAGCAGTACTTC

abundance: -
j_gene: TRBJ2-1
v_gene: TRBV5-1
d_gene: -
CDR3aa: CASSPDLSSYNEQFF
CDR3nt: TGCGCCAGCAGCCCGGACTTGAGCTCCTACAATGAGCAGTTCTTC

abundance: -
j_gene: TRBJ2-4
v_gene: TRBV11-3
d_gene: TRBD2
CDR3aa: CASSPGGRENIQYF
CDR3nt: TGTGCCAGCAGCCCCGGAGGGAGGGAAAACATTCAGTACTTC

abundance: -
j_gene: TRBJ1-5
v_gene: TRBV30
d_gene: -
CDR3aa: CAWSAKGAGNQPQHF
CDR3nt: TGTGCCTGGAGTGCCAAGGGTGCTGGCAATCAGCCCCAGCATTTT

abundance: -
j_gene: TRBJ2-3
v_gene: TRBV9
d_gene: -
CDR3aa: CASSVGGSSADTQYF
CDR3nt: TGTGCCAGCAGCGTAGGTGGTAGCAGCGCAGATACGCAGTATTTT

abundance: -
j_gene: TRBJ2-7
v_gene: TRBV7-9
d_gene: -
CDR3aa: CASTPPPGGEQYF
CDR3nt: TGTGCCAGCACCCCTCCCCCAGGTGGCGAGCAGTACTTC

abundance: -
j_gene: TRBJ2-5
v_gene: TRBV27
d_gene: TRBD1
CDR3aa: CASSFGQGKGTQYF
CDR3nt: TGTGCCAGCAGTTTCGGACAGGGCAAAGGGACCCAGTACTTC

abundance: -
j_gene: TRBJ2-2
v_gene: TRBV5-1
d_gene: TRBD1
CDR3aa: CASSLTGGNTGELFF
CDR3nt: TGCGCCAGCAGCTTGACAGGGGGCAACACCGGGGAGCTGTTTTTT

abundance: -
j_gene: TRBJ1-5
v_gene: TRBV7-8
d_gene: -
CDR3aa: CASSLGRQWGQPQHF
CDR3nt: TGTGCCAGCAGCTTAGGGAGACAGTGGGGTCAGCCCCAGCATTTT

abundance: -
j_gene: TRBJ2-3
v_gene: TRBV29-1
d_gene: -
CDR3aa: CSVVATSETDTQYF
CDR3nt: TGCAGCGTTGTCGCGACTAGTGAGACAGATACGCAGTATTTT

abundance: -
j_gene: TRBJ1-4
v_gene: TRBV18
d_gene: TRBD1
CDR3aa: CASSRRDSNEKLFF
CDR3nt: TGTGCCAGCTCACGCCGGGACAGTAATGAAAAACTGTTTTTT

abundance: few
j_gene: TRBJ1-5
v_gene: TRBV19
d_gene: -
CDR3aa: CASSIGGHSNQPQHF
CDR3nt: TGTGCCAGTAGTATAGGGGGACATAGCAATCAGCCCCAGCATTTT

abundance: few
j_gene: TRBJ1-2
v_gene: TRBV19
d_gene: -
CDR3aa: CASSINYRDGYTF
CDR3nt: TGTGCCAGTAGTATAAACTACAGGGATGGCTACACCTTC

abundance: -
j_gene: TRBJ1-1
v_gene: TRBV7-9
d_gene: TRBD1
CDR3aa: CASSKDRVYGTEAFF
CDR3nt: TGTGCCAGCAGCAAAGACAGGGTGTACGGCACTGAAGCTTTCTTT

abundance: -
j_gene: TRBJ2-2
v_gene: TRBV9
d_gene: -
CDR3aa: CASSVRDSGELFF
CDR3nt: TGTGCCAGCAGCGTCCGGGACTCCGGGGAGCTGTTTTTT

abundance: -
j_gene: TRBJ1-2
v_gene: TRBV6-1
d_gene: -
CDR3aa: CASSPAGSYGYTF
CDR3nt: TGTGCCAGCAGTCCTGCAGGGAGCTATGGCTACACCTTC

abundance: -
j_gene: TRBJ2-7
v_gene: TRBV6-1
d_gene: TRBD1
CDR3aa: CASSWGQGPSYEQYF
CDR3nt: TGTGCCAGCAGTTGGGGACAGGGCCCTTCCTACGAGCAGTACTTC